This is a list of T cell receptor beta chains from one sample in a study of blood T cell repertoires in COVID-19. Assay: immunoSEQ multiplex PCR; the TCRdb copy retains only in-frame clones and omits some. Among fewer than 90,000 clones listed, approximately 90% were seen once. The sequenced sample was peripheral blood. The receptors were sampled from a human donor in a cohort sampled during active COVID-19. The CDR3 runs from the conserved cysteine through the conserved F or W. Fields, in order: clone size, J gene, V gene, CDR3 protein. Rows give clone size only sometimes, using once, few, many, or a class for an expanded clone.

. TRBJ1-1 TRBV5-5 CASSLGESTEAFF
. TRBJ1-1 TRBV12-3/TRBV12-4 CASKKRTEAFF
few TRBJ1-1 TRBV28 CASSPLQDTEAFF
. TRBJ2-1 TRBV3-1/TRBV3-2 CASSQDTTPGNEQFF
. TRBJ2-3 TRBV7-3 CASSSGSGGDTQYF
. TRBJ2-2 TRBV4-2 CASSQATGVGELFF
. TRBJ2-1 TRBV5-4 CASSDWTSGNEQFF
once TRBJ2-7 TRBV4-1 CASSQGQGSYEQYF
. TRBJ2-7 TRBV6-5 CASSPAAEGTYEQYF
. TRBJ2-1 TRBV11-2 CASSLVPGGGYNEQFF
. TRBJ2-7 TRBV6-2/TRBV6-3 CASSSTYEQYF
. TRBJ2-1 TRBV27 CASSSYLAGKYNEQFF
. TRBJ2-7 TRBV28 CASRPPGQGAYEQYF
. TRBJ2-5 TRBV3-1/TRBV3-2 CASGAGVFMETQYF
. TRBJ2-1 TRBV29-1 CSVVSGESEQFF
. TRBJ2-1 TRBV11-3 CASSHSRDYEQFF
once TRBJ2-5 TRBV27 CASSGGKTSGQETQYF
. TRBJ2-7 TRBV19 CASSGGSRPLEQYF
. TRBJ1-1 TRBV6-5 CASRPPEVDTEAFF
. TRBJ2-5 TRBV11-2 CASSLVEGETQYF
. TRBJ1-2 TRBV2 CASTQSNYGYTF
. TRBJ2-7 TRBV15 CATSSRGGYEQYF
. TRBJ1-5 TRBV6-5 CASNRGGLDPQHF
. TRBJ2-1 TRBV5-1 CASSFGLAPINEQFF
. TRBJ1-4 TRBV28 CASSSPPGTGGRLTNEKLFF
. TRBJ1-2 TRBV28 CASTTGGSYGYTF
once TRBJ1-6 TRBV3-1/TRBV3-2 CASSQDSTGGSPLHF
. TRBJ1-3 TRBV7-2 CASSLERGNTIYF
. TRBJ2-7 TRBV6-5 CASSSRSHSYEQYF
. TRBJ2-1 TRBV7-9 CASSLGVGLAGYNEQFF